The 31 T cell receptor beta chains presented below share a single source sample, sequenced in a study of identical twins. A single record per CDR3 protein comes from TCRdb applying MiXCR to the 5' RACE reads. This table has 430,000 or so distinct CDR3 sequences, roughly 24% appearing once. The sample was also reused in another study, on T cells expressing NK-cell markers.

The sequencing input was CD4+ T cells sorted from blood. The receptors stem from a young woman in good health.

Only a few counts were recorded for this clonotype. V is TRBV20-1 and J is TRBJ2-5, with no clear D. V dropped 2 bases and J dropped 2 bases, with 9 bases sitting between them. The germline V gene has CDR1 DFQATT and CDR2 SNEGSKA (reference sequence). The CDR3 contains 13 residues. The CDR3 reads CSARMVTQETQYF. As DNA, the CDR3 is TGCAGTGCTAGAATGGTTACTCAAGAGACCCAGTACTTC.

V usage is TRBV3-1 and J usage is TRBJ2-7, with TRBD1 identical over 8 bases. Germline loops: CDR1 LGHDT, CDR2 YNNKEL (reference sequence). There are 15 residues in the CDR3. The trim removed 4 bases at V and 4 bases at J, leaving 9 bases unmatched. The CDR3 region has the DNA TGTGCCAGCAGCCCAGGACAGGGTCTCTCGTACGAGCAGTACTTC. Protein product: CASSPGQGLSYEQYF.

As DNA, the CDR3 is TGTGCCATCAGTGAGTCGAGGGAGGGGTATGGCTACACCTTC. It is translated as CAISESREGYGYTF. The chain couples TRBV10-3 to TRBJ1-2, with D possibly TRBD1 on 5 matching bases. Germline V gives CDR1 ENHRY, CDR2 SYGVKD. The germline V and J ends were trimmed by 0 bases and 5 bases, with 10 bases remaining between them. This CDR3 is built from 14 residues.

This clonotype has only a few counts. The V and J genes are TRBV9 and TRBJ2-5, with 12 bases aligning to TRBD2. The length of the CDR3 is 16 residues. Trimming cost V 3 bases and J 2 bases; bases outside gene matches: 5. CDR1 is SGDLS, CDR2 YYNGEE, per germline. Here the CDR3 DNA reads TGTGCCAGCAGCGCCCAACTAGCGGGGGGACAAGAGACCCAGTACTTC. This encodes CASSAQLAGGQETQYF.

The chain carries TRBV5-1 and TRBJ2-1; the D gene is possibly TRBD1 (5 bases). From germline, CDR1 is SGHRS and CDR2 YFSETQ. V was pared by 4 bases and J by 4 bases, with 18 bases between. This CDR3 contains 16 residues. CDR3 amino acids: CASSRVFGARYNEQFF. For the CDR3, the DNA is TGCGCCAGCAGCAGGGTGTTTGGGGCCCGGTACAATGAGCAGTTCTTC.

Only a few counts were recorded for this clonotype. The gene calls are TRBV4-2 and TRBJ2-5; 13 nucleotides agree with TRBD2. This CDR3 is 22 amino acids long. After removal of 4 bases from V and 10 bases from J, the junction contained 30 bases not matched to a gene. Germline CDR1 LGHNA, CDR2 YNFKEQ. The CDR3 DNA reads as TGTGCCAGCAGCCCGGGACTAGCGGGAAGGGTGTACGAAGACCTAGAAGGGGTTGACCAGTACTTC. Translating it yields CASSPGLAGRVYEDLEGVDQYF.

This clonotype has just a few counts. The CDR3 loop is CASSVDAQGSYEQYF. The CDR3 bases are TGTGCCAGCAGCGTAGACGCTCAGGGCTCCTACGAGCAGTACTTC. The chain links TRBV9 to TRBJ2-7, with D perhaps matching TRBD1 (5 bases). The V end lost 0 bases, the J end lost 0 bases, and 10 bases lay between the germline ends. The CDR3 contains 15 residues. Germline assignment: CDR1 SGDLS and CDR2 YYNGEE.

This clonotype has ten or more counts. An end of the junction does not agree with germline; a read error may underlie this. The genes are TRBV4-3 and TRBJ2-1, with D maybe TRBD1 (5 bases). The CDR3 runs to 12 residues. Germline CDR1 LGHNA, CDR2 YSLEER. CDR3 amino acids: CASSQVRGEQFF. In nucleotides, the CDR3 is TGTGCCAGCAGCCAAGTTAGGGGTGAGCAGTTCTTC.

This clonotype was observed a handful of times. The CDR3 sequence is CASSLVLAGSKNIQYF. Written as DNA, the CDR3 is TGTGCCAGCAGCTTAGTTCTAGCGGGATCCAAAAACATTCAGTACTTC. The chain links TRBV7-2 to TRBJ2-4; 9 bases fit TRBD2. The CDR3 is 16 amino acids. The junction had 3 bases not matched to a gene; V was cut back by 1 base and J by 2 bases. Germline V gene lookup returns CDR1 SGHTA and CDR2 FQGNSA.

The DNA of the CDR3 is TGCGCCAGCGCCCAAAGGAACTCCTACGAGCAGTACTTC. Translating it yields CASAQRNSYEQYF. The chain carries TRBV5-1 and TRBJ2-7; the D is unclear. CDR3 length: 13 amino acids. Germline-derived CDR1 and CDR2 are SGHRS and YFSETQ. Trimming left V 7 bases short and J 0 bases short, with 11 bases between.

The CDR3 sequence: CASSVRANTEAFF. As DNA, the CDR3 is TGTGCCAGCAGTGTGAGGGCGAACACTGAAGCTTTCTTT. The chain couples TRBV6-1 to TRBJ1-1; D not certain. The germline V gene encodes CDR1 MNHNS and CDR2 SASEGT. Trimming shortened V by 4 bases and J by 1 base, and 7 bases separated the two germline ends. This CDR3 is built from 13 residues.

The chain uses TRBV7-2 and TRBJ2-1; possibly TRBD1 for D (6 bases). This CDR3 region has 15 residues. The germline V and J ends were trimmed by 2 bases and 4 bases, with 12 bases remaining between them. Germline CDR1 SGHTA, CDR2 FQGNSA. The CDR3 DNA is TGTGCCAGCAGCTTATCAGGACAGCGATACAATGAGCAGTTCTTC. This encodes CASSLSGQRYNEQFF.

This clonotype was seen a few times. V gene TRBV20-1 combines with J gene TRBJ2-4; D is ambiguous. V shed 2 bases and J shed 3 bases, with 14 bases lying between them. CDR3 size: 15 residues. Germline lookup yields CDR1 DFQATT and CDR2 SNEGSKA (reference sequence). The DNA for the CDR3 is TGCAGTGCTAGACCCCTGGCCCCCCACAAAAACATTCAGTACTTC. As protein: CSARPLAPHKNIQYF.

In its sample, this clonotype was seen a few times. V usage is TRBV29-1 and J usage is TRBJ1-1, with 8 bases fitting TRBD1. CDR3 length: 13 amino acids. The J segment lost 1 base and the V segment lost 7 bases, leaving 5 bases of the junction unmatched. CDR1 is SQVTM and CDR2 is ANQGSEA in the germline V gene. CDR3 DNA sequence: TGCAGCGGGGCAGGACAGGGGAACACTGAAGCTTTCTTT. Its translation is CSGAGQGNTEAFF.

This clonotype has just a few counts. This chain links TRBV6-5 with TRBJ2-1; D is perhaps TRBD2 (6 bases). This CDR3 comprises 18 residues. With 0 bases removed from V and 3 bases from J, the gap between germline ends came to 18 bases. CDR1 is MNHEY and CDR2 is SVGAGI in the germline V gene. CDR3 DNA: TGTGCCAGCAGTTACTCGATTGGCGGGGTTAGCTACTACAATGAGCAGTTCTTC. It encodes CASSYSIGGVSYYNEQFF.

The genes are TRBV3-1 and TRBJ2-3; 9 positions agree with TRBD2. The V segment lost 1 base and the J segment 0 bases; nucleotides outside the gene matches: 5. The CDR3 totals 17 residues. Germline lookup yields CDR1 LGHDT and CDR2 YNNKEL (reference sequence). The CDR3 is CASSQVGSGGSTDTQYF. The CDR3 DNA follows: TGTGCCAGCAGCCAAGTTGGTAGCGGGGGAAGCACAGATACGCAGTATTTT.

This clonotype was detected only once. V gene TRBV27 combines with J gene TRBJ1-6; D uncertain. This CDR3 is 13 amino acids long. The V end was cut by 5 bases, the J end by 10 bases, with 12 bases between. CDR1 MNHEY and CDR2 SMNVEV come from the germline V gene (reference sequence). The CDR3 is CASSGSLGSPLHF. The CDR3 nucleotides are TGTGCCAGCAGTGGGAGCCTGGGGTCACCCCTCCACTTT.

The chain is built from TRBV5-1 and TRBJ2-5, with D unresolved. Germline CDR1 and CDR2: SGHRS and YFSETQ. V was clipped by 3 bases and J by 5 bases, with 14 bases between them. The CDR3 covers 14 residues. The CDR3 is CASSSETGLETQYF. The DNA of the CDR3 is TGCGCCAGCAGCTCAGAAACCGGGCTGGAGACCCAGTACTTC.

This chain uses TRBV27 with TRBJ2-5, with D unresolved. The CDR3 has 14 amino acids. V was trimmed by 4 bases and J by 1 base, leaving 10 bases between them. Germline V gene data show CDR1 as MNHEY and CDR2 as SMNVEV (reference sequence). The CDR3 region has the DNA TGTGCCAGCAGTTCAACAGATAGCCAAGAGACCCAGTACTTC. It yields the protein CASSSTDSQETQYF.

This clonotype was detected many times. The chain couples TRBV4-3 to TRBJ2-7, with 7 nucleotides matching TRBD1. With V trimmed by 3 bases and J by 1 base, 3 bases remained unmatched. This CDR3 is built from 14 residues. Per germline, CDR1 LGHNA and CDR2 YSLEER. The CDR3, as DNA: TGCGCCAGCAGCCACCGGACAGGTTCCTACGAGCAGTACTTC. Protein: CASSHRTGSYEQYF.

The rearrangement links TRBV7-2 to TRBJ2-2; D not resolved. Germline V gene sequence: CDR1 SGHTA, CDR2 FQGNSA. The CDR3 consists of 13 residues. Trimming removed 6 bases at V and 3 bases at J, with 8 bases between. CDR3 bases: TGTGCCAGCAGACTGAAGCACACCGGGGAGCTGTTTTTT. Its translation: CASRLKHTGELFF.

This chain joins TRBV3-1 and TRBJ2-7; no firm D call. The CDR3 length is 13 residues. Trimming took off 0 bases at V and 3 bases at J, with 6 bases between the two ends. Germline values: CDR1 LGHDT, CDR2 YNNKEL (reference sequence). The CDR3: CASSQDERYEQYF. CDR3 nucleotide sequence: TGTGCCAGCAGCCAAGATGAGCGCTACGAGCAGTACTTC.

This rearrangement joins TRBV5-1 to TRBJ2-5; TRBD2 matches at 9 bases. The CDR3 runs 13 residues. The trim removed 4 bases at V and 5 bases at J, leaving 3 bases unmatched. The germline gives CDR1 SGHRS, CDR2 YFSETQ. CDR3 nucleotide sequence: TGCGCCAGCAGCCGGACTAGCGAGGAGACCCAGTACTTC. Its protein product is CASSRTSEETQYF.

The genes are TRBV4-2 and TRBJ2-2; 7 nucleotides agree with TRBD2. Trimming at V came to 0 bases and at J to 5 bases, leaving 6 bases not matched to a gene. Germline V gives CDR1 LGHNA, CDR2 YNFKEQ. This CDR3 spans 16 amino acids. CDR3 nucleotides: TGTGCCAGCAGCCAAGATAGGCGGGGAGGGACCGGGGAGCTGTTTTTT. Translating gives CASSQDRRGGTGELFF.

This clonotype was counted only a few times. The chain has TRBV3-1 and TRBJ1-4; D unresolved. The CDR3 loop spans 14 amino acids. V was trimmed by 4 bases and J by 5 bases, leaving 11 bases between them. CDR1 is LGHDT, CDR2 YNNKEL, per germline (reference sequence). The CDR3 sequence: CASSPASINEKLFF. In nucleotides, the CDR3 is TGTGCCAGCAGCCCCGCCTCCATAAATGAAAAACTGTTTTTT.

As regards this clonotype: The junction differs from germline at one of its ends, possibly a read error. The J gene is TRBJ2-3, the V gene TRBV2; D gene ambiguous. Germline V gene lookup returns CDR1 SNHLY and CDR2 FYNNEI. The CDR3 totals 11 residues. CDR3 nucleotides: TGTGCCAGCAGAGAAGTACATACGCAGTATTTT. Residues: CASREVHTQYF. Using reference TRBV2 and TRBJ2-3 for the parts outside the CDR3, the full variable domain is EPEVTQTPSHQVTQMGQEVILRCVPISNHLYFYWYRQILGQKVEFLVSFYNNEISEKSEIFDDQFSVERPDGSNFTLKIRSTKLEDSAMYFCASREVHTQYFGPGTRLTVL.

The chain joins TRBV3-1 to TRBJ1-4, with D tentatively TRBD1 (5 bases). V lost 6 bases and J lost 8, with 13 bases in between. Germline-derived CDR1 and CDR2 are LGHDT and YNNKEL (reference sequence). This CDR3 is built from 13 residues. CDR3 loop: CASRAAGGEKLFF. CDR3 DNA: TGTGCCAGCAGGGCCGCCGGGGGAGAAAAACTGTTTTTT.

This clonotype turned up a few times. The chain uses TRBV10-3 and TRBJ2-7; tentative D call: TRBD2 (6 bases). Trimming shortened V by 6 bases and J by 3 bases, and 15 bases separated the two germline ends. Germline V gene lookup returns CDR1 ENHRY and CDR2 SYGVKD. The CDR3 has 14 residues. Written as DNA, the CDR3 is TGTGCCATCAGATCAGGACTAAGCGGCTACGAGCAGTACTTC. Translating it yields CAIRSGLSGYEQYF.

This clonotype appeared a few times. The chain combines TRBV20-1 with TRBJ2-7; TRBD1 matches at 8 bases. The germline gives CDR1 DFQATT, CDR2 SNEGSKA (reference sequence). The CDR3 has 13 amino acids. V shed 6 bases, J shed 3 bases, and the junction held 7 bases outside the gene matches. The CDR3 sequence is CSAPTGGLYEQYF. The CDR3 DNA sequence: TGCAGTGCACCCACAGGGGGACTCTACGAGCAGTACTTC.

CDR3 nucleotide sequence: TGTGCCAGCAGTGCCGGCCCGACCTACGAGCAGTACTTC. The encoded protein is CASSAGPTYEQYF. V gene TRBV2 combines with J gene TRBJ2-7; D not resolved. This CDR3 region has 13 residues. V shed 4 bases and J shed 2 bases, with 9 bases lying between them. The V gene's germline CDR1 is SNHLY and CDR2 FYNNEI.

The V gene is TRBV5-1, the J gene TRBJ2-2; D not resolved. Per the germline V gene, CDR1 is SGHRS and CDR2 is YFSETQ. The length of the CDR3 is 14 residues. The ends were cut back, 1 base at V and 6 bases at J, with 10 bases in the middle. The CDR3 is CASSLREMAGELFF. The CDR3 DNA sequence: TGCGCCAGCAGCTTGAGAGAGATGGCCGGGGAGCTGTTTTTT. The full variable domain, with the rest looked up from reference TRBV5-1 and TRBJ2-2, is KAGVTQTPRYLIKTRGQQVTLSCSPISGHRSVSWYQQTPGQGLQFLFEYFSETQRNKGNFPGRFSGRQFSNSRSEMNVSTLELGDSALYLCASSLREMAGELFFGEGSRLTVL.